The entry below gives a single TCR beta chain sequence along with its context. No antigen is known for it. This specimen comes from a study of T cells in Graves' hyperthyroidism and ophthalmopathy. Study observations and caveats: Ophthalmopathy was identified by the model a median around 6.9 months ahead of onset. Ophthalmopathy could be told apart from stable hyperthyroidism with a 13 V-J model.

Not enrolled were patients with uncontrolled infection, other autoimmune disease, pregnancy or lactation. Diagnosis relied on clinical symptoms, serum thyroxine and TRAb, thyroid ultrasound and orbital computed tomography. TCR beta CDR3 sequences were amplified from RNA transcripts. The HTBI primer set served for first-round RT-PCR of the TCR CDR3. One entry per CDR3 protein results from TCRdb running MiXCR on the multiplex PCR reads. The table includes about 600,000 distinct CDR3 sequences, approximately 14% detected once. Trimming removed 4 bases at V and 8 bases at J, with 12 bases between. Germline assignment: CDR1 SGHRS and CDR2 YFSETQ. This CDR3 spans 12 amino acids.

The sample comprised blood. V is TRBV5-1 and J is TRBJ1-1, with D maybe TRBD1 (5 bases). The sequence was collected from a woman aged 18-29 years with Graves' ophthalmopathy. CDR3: CASSLGTEEAFF. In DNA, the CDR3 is TGCGCCAGCAGCCTGGGGACCGAGGAAGCTTTCTTT.